Sequencing of this TCR beta chain was carried out in a study of T-cell reconstitution after alpha-beta-depleted transplantation in children. Using unique molecular identifiers, the investigators prepared the TCRbeta library. MiXCR, run by TCRdb on the PCR reads, gives a single entry per CDR3 protein. The repertoire includes 700,000 to 950,000 distinct CDR3 sequences, roughly 15% of them detected once, and roughly 4.8% sits in the top ten. Whole-study results and caveats: Among T cells one year after transplant, newly produced cells accounted for most counts and diversity. Recipient T cells and thymic progenitors that survived were the source of the high TCRbeta diversity seen at day 60 in some patients. Approximately two months post-transplant, alpha-beta T cells reportedly originated from several hundred expanded graft clones.

This clonotype was counted between two and nine times. Its target is not known. Trimming cost V 2 bases and J 2 bases; bases outside gene matches: 13. The CDR3 runs to 18 residues. The chain is built from TRBV12-3 or TRBV12-4 and TRBJ2-5; 8 nucleotides agree with TRBD2. Sequencing used PBMCs, mostly from graft donor cells, obtained 360 days after TCRalphabeta/CD19-depleted stem cell transplant. This TCR was recovered from a male patient aged 10 to 17 who had a stem cell transplant for acute lymphoblastic leukemia, so the T cells may come from the graft donor. DNA for the CDR3: TGTGCCAGCAGTTTACCGCTGGGGAGCGGGAGCCGGCAAGAGACCCAGTACTTC. This codes for CASSLPLGSGSRQETQYF.